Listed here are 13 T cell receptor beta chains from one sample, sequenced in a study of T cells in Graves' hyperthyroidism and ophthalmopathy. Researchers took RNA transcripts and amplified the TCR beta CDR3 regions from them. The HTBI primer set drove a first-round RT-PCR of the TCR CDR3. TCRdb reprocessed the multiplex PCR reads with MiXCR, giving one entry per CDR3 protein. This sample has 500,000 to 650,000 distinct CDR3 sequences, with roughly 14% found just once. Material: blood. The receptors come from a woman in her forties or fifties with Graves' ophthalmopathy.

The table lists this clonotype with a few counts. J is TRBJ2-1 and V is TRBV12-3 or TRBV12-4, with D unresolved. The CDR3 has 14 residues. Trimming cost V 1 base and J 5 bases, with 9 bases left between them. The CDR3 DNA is TGTGCCAGCAGTTTAGGGCGCTTGGACAATGAGCAGTTCTTC. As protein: CASSLGRLDNEQFF.

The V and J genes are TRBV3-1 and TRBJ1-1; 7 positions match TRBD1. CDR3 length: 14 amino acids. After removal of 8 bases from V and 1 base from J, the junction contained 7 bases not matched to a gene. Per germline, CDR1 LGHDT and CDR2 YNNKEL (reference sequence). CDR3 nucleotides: TGTGCCAGCGGCCCCCGGACAGGGAACACTGAAGCTTTCTTT. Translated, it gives CASGPRTGNTEAFF.

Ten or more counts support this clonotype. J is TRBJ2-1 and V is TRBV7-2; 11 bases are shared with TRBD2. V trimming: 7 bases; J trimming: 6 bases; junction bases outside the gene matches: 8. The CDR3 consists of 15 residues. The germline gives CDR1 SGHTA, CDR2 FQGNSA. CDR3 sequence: CASKKLAGDPNEQFF. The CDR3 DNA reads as TGTGCCAGCAAAAAACTAGCGGGAGACCCCAATGAGCAGTTCTTC.

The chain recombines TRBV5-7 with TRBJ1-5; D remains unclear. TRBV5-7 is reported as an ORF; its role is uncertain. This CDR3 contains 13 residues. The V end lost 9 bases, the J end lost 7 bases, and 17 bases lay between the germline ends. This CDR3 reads CATAVRDYQPQHF. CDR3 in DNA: TGTGCCACCGCAGTGAGAGATTACCAGCCCCAGCATTTT.

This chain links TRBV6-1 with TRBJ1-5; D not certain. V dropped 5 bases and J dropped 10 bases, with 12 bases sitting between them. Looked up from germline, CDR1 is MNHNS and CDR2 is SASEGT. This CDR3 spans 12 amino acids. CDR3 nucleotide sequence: TGTGCCAGCAGTCGGACCGGGTTCCCCCAGCATTTT. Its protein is CASSRTGFPQHF.

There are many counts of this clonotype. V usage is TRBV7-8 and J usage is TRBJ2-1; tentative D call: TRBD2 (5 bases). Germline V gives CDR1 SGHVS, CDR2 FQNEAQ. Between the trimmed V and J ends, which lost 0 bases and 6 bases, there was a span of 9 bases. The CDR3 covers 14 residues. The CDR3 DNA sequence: TGTGCCAGCAGCTTAGCGGGAGAGGGCAATGAGCAGTTCTTC. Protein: CASSLAGEGNEQFF.

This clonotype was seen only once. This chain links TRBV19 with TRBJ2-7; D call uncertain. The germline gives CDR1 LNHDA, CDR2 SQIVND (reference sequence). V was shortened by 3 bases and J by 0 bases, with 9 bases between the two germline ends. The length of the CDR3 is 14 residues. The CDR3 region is CASSIRVTSYEQYF. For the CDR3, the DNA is TGTGCCAGTAGTATCAGAGTAACCTCCTACGAGCAGTACTTC.

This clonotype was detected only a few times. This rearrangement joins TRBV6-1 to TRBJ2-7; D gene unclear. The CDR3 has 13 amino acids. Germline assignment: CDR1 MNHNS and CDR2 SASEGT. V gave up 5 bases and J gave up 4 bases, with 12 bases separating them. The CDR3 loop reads CASSYGLGYEQYF. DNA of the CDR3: TGTGCCAGCAGTTATGGCCTGGGGTACGAGCAGTACTTC.

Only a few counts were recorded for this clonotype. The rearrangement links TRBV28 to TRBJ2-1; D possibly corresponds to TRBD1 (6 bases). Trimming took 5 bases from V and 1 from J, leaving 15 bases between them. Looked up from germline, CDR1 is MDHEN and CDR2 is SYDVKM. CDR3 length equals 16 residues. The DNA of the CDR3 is TGTGCCAGCAGTCTTACAGGGCTCAGATCCTACAATGAGCAGTTCTTC. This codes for CASSLTGLRSYNEQFF. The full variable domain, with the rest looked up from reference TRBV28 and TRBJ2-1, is DVKVTQSSRYLVKRTGEKVFLECVQDMDHENMFWYRQDPGLGLRLIYFSYDVKMKEKGDIPEGYSVSREKKERFSLILESASTNQTSMYLCASSLTGLRSYNEQFFGPGTRLTVL.

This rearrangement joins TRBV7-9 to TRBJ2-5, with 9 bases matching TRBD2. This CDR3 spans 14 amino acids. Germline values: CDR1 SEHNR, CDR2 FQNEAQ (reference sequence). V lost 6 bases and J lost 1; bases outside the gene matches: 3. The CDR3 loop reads CASSTSGPQETQYF. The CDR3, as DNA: TGTGCCAGCAGTACTAGCGGGCCCCAAGAGACCCAGTACTTC.

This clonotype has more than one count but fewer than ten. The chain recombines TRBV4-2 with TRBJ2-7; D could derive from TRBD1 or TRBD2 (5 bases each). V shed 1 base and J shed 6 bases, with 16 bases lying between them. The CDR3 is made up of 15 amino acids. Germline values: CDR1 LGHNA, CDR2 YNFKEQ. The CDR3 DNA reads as TGTGCCAGCAGCCAAGGGGTGGCAGGGACCAGCGAGCAGTACTTC. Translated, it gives CASSQGVAGTSEQYF.

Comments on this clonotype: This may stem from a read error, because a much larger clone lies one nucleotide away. The CDR3 nucleotides are TGCGCCTGCAGCTTGGGGGGTCCTCCCGAAGCTTTCTTT. Translation gives CACSLGGPPEAFF. The chain recombines TRBV5-1 with TRBJ1-1, with D possibly matching TRBD1 (5 bases). CDR3 length: 13 residues. Germline CDR1 is SGHRS and CDR2 is YFSETQ.

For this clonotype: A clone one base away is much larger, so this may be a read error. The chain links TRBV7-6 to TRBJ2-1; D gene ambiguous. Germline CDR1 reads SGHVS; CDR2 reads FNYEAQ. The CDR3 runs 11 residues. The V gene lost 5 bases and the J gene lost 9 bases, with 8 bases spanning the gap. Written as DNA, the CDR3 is TGTGCCAGCAGCACCGGGCGTGAGCAGTTCTTC. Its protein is CASSTGREQFF.